One T cell receptor (beta chain) is described in this entry. This clone was detected only a few times. It has no known antigen specificity. No per-base quality is available; no much larger clone lies one base away. The entire isolated RNA was reverse transcribed using the High Capacity cDNA Reverse Transcription Kit, and thus expressed TCRB transcripts were sequenced. Deep immunoSEQ sequencing was performed on naive, central memory and regulatory T cell samples, with an average of roughly 3.5 million total reads per sample. After sorted cells were lysed in RLT buffer, RNA was extracted with DNase-treated RNeasy Micro or Mini kits, with the choice depending on cell number. To prevent cross-contamination, every cell subset was processed on its own, while patient and healthy donor samples were processed together. The immunoSEQ multiplex PCR was used to amplify TCRB sequences from cDNA, generating 87-bp fragments that spanned the CDR3 region. Sequencing of the amplicons was done on the Illumina HiSeq platform. On the study's bioinformatics: Synthetic template baselines were used to correct PCR bias computationally, reads within Hamming distance 2 were collapsed, and singletons that could not be merged were discarded. Reads were aligned against IMGT so that V, D and J genes, CDR3 length and insertions or deletions at six rearrangement sites could be assigned. Within each subset, clonotype counts were normalized to sorted cell number, after which true diversity and Gini coefficients were computed with the tcR R package. The overlap coefficient, calculated on TCRB nucleotide sequences, was used to measure repertoire sharing. Out-of-frame TCRB sequences from naive cells were analyzed as a proxy for the pre-selection repertoire. The immuneACCESS repertoire file appears here via TCRdb, limited to in-frame rearrangements. These files lack a portion of the clones; in checked studies, under half of the deficit traces to unresolved V genes, and the cause of the others is not known. Clone size and V and J calls were adopted from that table, with D and trimming inferred from the DNA. The sample profile shows about 260,000 clones; over 20% of them were found once. The ten largest clones capture about 0.028% of the sample.

The sample originates from a study of beta chain features in type 1 diabetes listed by TCRdb under 2018. Describing the broader study: Patients and healthy donors did not differ in mean age, gender distribution, total cell number or subset yield. Regulatory and stem cell-like memory subsets were isolated from only 8 patients and roughly 8 healthy donors, whereas naive and central memory subsets came from all 30 or so donors. Across all samples, some 99 million sorted cells were examined, and cell number per subset correlated strongly with RNA yield. The study compared the TCRB repertoires of sorted circulating CD4+ T cell subsets in recently diagnosed type 1 diabetes patients with those in matched healthy donors.

The paper as a whole reports these results and caveats: Fewer insertions and more nucleotide deletions at VDJ recombination sites were observed in patients with type 1 diabetes, implying thymic rearrangement abnormalities. Because cDNA was sequenced instead of genomic DNA, activated cells with high expression could be over-represented, although the groups did not differ in activation or CD3 levels. Type 1 diabetes patients showed a moderate but significant shortening of TCRB CDR3 length in all four CD4+ subsets. Because the HLA sub-analyses included only small numbers of individuals, any influence of HLA type on TCRB rearrangement was left unresolved. PCR may preferentially amplify shorter templates, but because patient and control samples were amplified and corrected together, any resulting skew would affect both groups equally. Naive, central memory and regulatory TCRB repertoires appeared to be more similar among patients than among healthy donors.

The germline V end is reduced by 0 bases and the J end by 4 bases; junction bases left unmatched: 13. The germline V gene (reference sequence) gives CDR1 as GTSNPN and CDR2 as SVGIG. The CDR3 goes from the cysteine to the phenylalanine over 17 residues. CDR3 DNA only is kept here, 51 bases in frame from base 1. Each donor gave one peripheral blood draw, averaging around 0.11 L, which was collected into heparinised tubes. A BD FACSAria II and a panel including CD45RO, CCR7, CD25, CD127, CD95 and CD27 were used to sort naive, central memory, regulatory and stem cell-like memory CD4+ T cells. A purity above 98% was achieved for all sorted populations. PBMCs were isolated immediately by Lymphoprep density gradient centrifugation and stained directly without culture. So that batch effects would be minimized, each experiment stained and sorted samples in pairs, pairing one healthy donor with one patient.

The sequence derives from a woman in her thirties or forties with type 1 diabetes. Sequenced material: naive CD4+ T cells from blood. Per the publication, the cell subset or site label means: true naive CD4+ T cells. The rearrangement joined TRBV30 to TRBJ2-7; TRBD2 fits 9 bases in the junction. The bases are TGTGCCTGGAGTGTACGAGGGGCGGGAGGGCTGCAGTACGAGCAGTACTTC. The translation is CAWSVRGAGGLQYEQYF.